This T cell receptor beta chain was captured in a study of T cells in Graves' hyperthyroidism and ophthalmopathy. Study background: Upon initial diagnosis and before any treatment, peripheral blood was collected. Study observations and caveats: Onset of ophthalmopathy came a median roughly 6.9 months after the model predicted it. The majority of expanded thyroid clonotypes above 0.001 also appeared in blood.

V gave up 5 bases and J gave up 0 bases, with 13 bases separating them. Per germline, CDR1 KGHSH and CDR2 LQKENI. The CDR3 is made up of 16 amino acids. This clonotype came up many times. The antigen is not known. Calling Graves' hyperthyroidism stable meant ophthalmopathy did not progress within 18 months. Regions amplified from RNA transcripts were the TCR beta CDR3 regions. With the HTBI primer set, the TCR CDR3 went through a first round of RT-PCR. TCRdb used MiXCR to reprocess the multiplex PCR reads, holding one entry per CDR3 protein. Here the sample spans 400,000 to 500,000 distinct CDR3 sequences, 13% to 15% being singletons.

This sequence joins TRBV18 and TRBJ1-4, with D perhaps matching TRBD1 (6 bases). The sequenced sample was blood. This clonotype was obtained from a woman in her late teens or twenties with Graves' hyperthyroidism. The CDR3 DNA is TGTGCCAGCTCAGCCAACAGGGCCGCAACTAATGAAAAACTGTTTTTT. Translating gives CASSANRAATNEKLFF.